What follows describes a single T cell receptor beta chain. Its antigen is not known. This sample is part of a study of post-analysis software for immune sequencing data. About the research overall: Some patients lacked subtype; others had relapsing-remitting, secondary progressive or progressive-relapsing disease. Study conclusions and caveats: TRBV5-6, TRBV5-1 and TRBV20-1 were among 4 or 5 TRBV segments more frequent in patients than controls. Samples from one preparation batch, clustered by F measure, grouped strongly together. Comparison with controls showed significantly lower normalized Chao1 diversity in multiple sclerosis patients.

Unique molecular identifiers had been added to the TCR beta cDNA libraries. Between roughly 1 and 10 million T cells gave rise to roughly 0.5 million cDNA molecules. MiXCR was run by TCRdb on the PCR reads, yielding one entry per CDR3 protein. The sample has about 540,000 distinct CDR3 sequences, 34% seen once; the top ten hold around 5.9%. The length of the CDR3 is 16 residues. Per the germline V gene, CDR1 is SNHLY and CDR2 is FYNNEI. J lost 0 bases, V lost 5 bases, and 7 bases had no gene match. This chain links TRBV2 with TRBJ2-3; 8 bases align to TRBD2. This TCR came from a girl younger than 18 with multiple sclerosis. Specimen: blood. CDR3 region: CASSSFSGGSTDTQYF. DNA of the CDR3: TGTGCCAGCAGTTCTTTCTCGGGGGGGAGCACAGATACGCAGTATTTT.